One sample yielded the 26 T cell receptor beta chains listed below, sequenced in a study of prognosis after radiotherapy for stage I lung cancer (dated by TCRdb to about 2021). Instrument used: Illumina HiSeq 3000. Two rounds of multiplex PCR were used to amplify the TCR beta CDR3 region from genomic DNA. In the first PCR round, primers specific to each TRBV and TRBJ gene were used, and the primer sequences were filed in Chinese patent CN105087789A. The public reads were run again by TCRdb, first through fastp at Q25 and then through MiXCR, and only productive beta chains were kept. Entries that share a CDR3 protein sequence are merged under the most common genes and DNA. The sample includes over 50,000 distinct CDR3 sequences, with roughly 35% observed a single time. The ten largest make up roughly 9.4% of the sample. Sequenced material: PBMCs, taken before or after stereotactic body radiation therapy (not recorded which). The receptors stem from a donor at least 50 years old with non-small cell lung cancer.

This clonotype was seen more than once but under ten times. A much larger clone differs by one base, so this may be a read error. The rearrangement joins TRBV6-2 or TRBV6-3 to TRBJ1-5; 7 bases are shared with TRBD1. The CDR3 spans 14 residues. Germline V gene data show CDR1 as MNHEY and CDR2 as SVGEGT. The CDR3 DNA sequence: TGTGCCAGCAGTAGCCGGGACAGCAATCATCCCCAGCATTTT. Protein sequence: CASSSRDSNHPQHF.

In regard to this clonotype: Possible read error: a much larger clone is one base away. V and J are TRBV7-3 and TRBJ2-1, with D possibly TRBD2 on 5 matching bases. Looked up from germline, CDR1 is SGHTA and CDR2 is FQGTGA. The CDR3 has 14 residues. V gave up 5 bases and J gave up 8 bases, with 16 bases separating them. The CDR3 DNA follows: TGTGCCAGCAGCCTTACGAGGGCTACCGATGAGCAGTTCTTC. Protein: CASSLTRATDEQFF.

The sample holds many counts of this clonotype. The chain combines TRBV7-9 with TRBJ2-3; TRBD2 might be the D (5 bases). The CDR3 loop spans 15 amino acids. Trimming removed 2 bases from V and 4 bases from J, with 13 bases in between. Germline V gene sequence: CDR1 SEHNR, CDR2 FQNEAQ (reference sequence). The chain's CDR3 is CASSLSSAGADTQYF. The CDR3 coding sequence is TGTGCCAGCAGCTTAAGCAGTGCCGGGGCAGATACGCAGTATTTT.

This clonotype was observed at least ten times. The chain combines TRBV6-5 with TRBJ2-2; 7 positions match TRBD2. This CDR3 contains 16 residues. CDR1 and CDR2 (germline): MNHEY, SVGAGI. The V gene end was trimmed by 0 bases and the J gene end by 6 bases; junction bases not matched to a gene: 7. As DNA, the CDR3 is TGTGCCAGCAGTTACTCTGGTGGGAGGGCCGCCGGGGAGCTGTTTTTT. It specifies CASSYSGGRAAGELFF.

The rearrangement uses TRBV9 and TRBJ2-5, with 14 bases aligning to TRBD2. V dropped 4 bases and J dropped 5; count of bases not matched to a gene: 10. This CDR3 comprises 17 residues. The germline V gene encodes CDR1 SGDLS and CDR2 YYNGEE. The CDR3 coding sequence is TGTGCCAGCAGCTCCCTGGGACTAGCGGGAGTAATTGAGACCCAGTACTTC. Translation: CASSSLGLAGVIETQYF.

The chain has TRBV20-1 and TRBJ2-7, with no clear D. Per the germline V gene, CDR1 is DFQATT and CDR2 is SNEGSKA (reference sequence). The CDR3 is 13 amino acids. Trimming took 3 bases from V and 3 from J, leaving 12 bases between them. CDR3 DNA: TGCAGTGCTAGCTCCGTCTTGGGCTACGAGCAGTACTTC. Protein product: CSASSVLGYEQYF.

The V and J genes are TRBV9 and TRBJ2-7, with D possibly being TRBD1 (5 bases). CDR1 and CDR2 from the germline V gene are SGDLS and YYNGEE. With 7 bases removed from V and 6 bases from J, the gap between germline ends came to 23 bases. This CDR3 contains 15 residues. CDR3 nucleotides: TGTGCCAGCTCCCCTGGGGCTACCTCTAGTGTCGAGCAGTACTTC. Translation gives CASSPGATSSVEQYF.

This clonotype was seen many times. This rearrangement joins TRBV9 to TRBJ2-1; 13 bases map to TRBD2. The germline V gene encodes CDR1 SGDLS and CDR2 YYNGEE. This CDR3 region has 17 residues. The J segment lost 0 bases and the V segment lost 3 bases, leaving 3 bases of the junction unmatched. The chain's CDR3 is CASSDGTSGDSYNEQFF. Written as DNA, the CDR3 is TGTGCCAGCAGCGATGGGACTAGCGGGGACTCCTACAATGAGCAGTTCTTC.

This clonotype is categorized as medium-sized. The DNA for the CDR3 is TGTGCCTGGAGTGCGACAGGTTATGGCTACACCTTC. Its translation: CAWSATGYGYTF. The chain recombines TRBV30 with TRBJ1-2; the D gene is possibly TRBD1 (6 bases). Trimming took 1 base from V and 5 from J, leaving 8 bases between them. Germline V gene sequence: CDR1 GTSNPN, CDR2 SVGIG (reference sequence). CDR3 length equals 12 residues. Looking up the rest from reference TRBV30 and TRBJ1-2 gives the full variable domain: SQTIHQWPATLVQPVGSPLSLECTVEGTSNPNLYWYRQAAGRGLQLLFYSVGIGQISSEVPQNLSASRPQDRQFILSSKKLLLSDSGFYLCAWSATGYGYTFGSGTRLTVV.

This clonotype was seen only once. The junction does not match germline at one end; this may be a read error. This chain joins TRBV11-2 and TRBJ2-2, with D possibly TRBD2 on 5 matching bases. The germline V gene has CDR1 SGHAT and CDR2 FQNNGV. The CDR3 is 14 amino acids. CDR3 region: CASRYDPLTGEMFF. CDR3 nucleotides: TGTGCCAGCAGATATGACCCTCTCACCGGGGAGATGTTTTTT.

Notes on this clonotype: A clone one base away is much larger, so this may be a read error. The chain couples TRBV7-2 to TRBJ2-3; D not certain. Germline V CDR1 and CDR2: SGHTA, FQGNSA. The CDR3 runs to 14 residues. Trimming left V 5 bases short and J 4 bases short, with 13 bases between. CDR3 nucleotides: TGTGCCAGCAGCAGATACGATGGCGCAGATACGCAGTATTTT. Translated, it gives CASSRYDGADTQYF.

This chain links TRBV10-3 with TRBJ2-7, with 7 bases identical to TRBD1. V trimming: 7 bases; J trimming: 1 base; junction bases outside the gene matches: 13. Looked up from germline, CDR1 is ENHRY and CDR2 is SYGVKD. The CDR3 loop spans 16 amino acids. The CDR3 DNA is TGTGCCATCACCGATCGGCTAAGGACAGGTTCCTACGAGCAGTACTTC. This gives the protein CAITDRLRTGSYEQYF.

This clonotype has ten or more counts. The J gene is TRBJ2-7, the V gene TRBV7-8, with D perhaps matching TRBD1 or TRBD2 (5 bases each). V was clipped by 3 bases and J by 2 bases, with 14 bases between them. The CDR3 is 15 amino acids. Germline assignment: CDR1 SGHVS and CDR2 FQNEAQ. CDR3 sequence reads: CASSLTGTLPYEQYF. Here the CDR3 DNA reads TGTGCCAGCAGCTTGACCGGGACCTTACCCTACGAGCAGTACTTC.

Turning to this clonotype: Given a far larger clone just one base away, this is likely a sequencing read error. The chain recombines TRBV11-3 with TRBJ2-7; D tentatively fits TRBD1 or TRBD2 (5 bases each). CDR1 is SGHNT and CDR2 is YENEEA in the germline V gene. The CDR3 has 16 residues. The chain's CDR3 is CTSSLSRGASSYEQYF. The CDR3 nucleotides read TGTACCAGCAGCTTATCAAGAGGGGCTAGCTCCTACGAGCAGTACTTC.

This clonotype occurred many times. The V call is TRBV10-3, the J call TRBJ1-2, with D unresolved. V dropped 4 bases and J dropped 7 bases, with 16 bases sitting between them. This CDR3 spans 14 amino acids. Germline CDR1 reads ENHRY; CDR2 reads SYGVKD. CDR3 in DNA: TGTGCCATCAGTGGGACCGAGGGAAAAGGTGGCTACACCTTC. It yields the protein CAISGTEGKGGYTF.

Many counts were recorded for this clonotype. This chain connects TRBV30 to TRBJ2-7; no clear D. V dropped 0 bases and J dropped 5 bases, with 14 bases sitting between them. Germline CDR1 is GTSNPN and CDR2 is SVGIG (reference sequence). This CDR3 has 14 residues. CDR3 sequence reads: CAWSVGFQADEQYF. In nucleotides, the CDR3 is TGTGCCTGGAGTGTCGGTTTTCAAGCCGACGAGCAGTACTTC.

This clonotype has ten or more counts. The J gene is TRBJ2-6, the V gene TRBV28, with a possible D match to TRBD2 (6 bases). The germline V gene has CDR1 MDHEN and CDR2 SYDVKM. The CDR3 extends over 16 amino acids. V was shortened by 5 bases and J by 0 bases, with 11 bases between the two germline ends. The CDR3 DNA follows: TGTGCCAGCAGTCCCCGGGACTTCTCTGGGGCCAACGTCCTGACTTTC. This encodes CASSPRDFSGANVLTF.

This chain joins TRBV30 and TRBJ1-4, with 7 bases matching TRBD1. CDR1 is GTSNPN and CDR2 is SVGIG in the germline V gene (reference sequence). The CDR3 covers 12 residues. The junction had 13 bases not matched to a gene; V was cut back by 8 bases and J by 13 bases. The CDR3 DNA is TGTGCCCGGGACAACAGGGGCTGTATACTGTTTTTT. Residues: CARDNRGCILFF.

A few counts support this clonotype. A much larger clone differs by one base, so this may be a read error. The rearrangement links TRBV12-3 or TRBV12-4 to TRBJ1-1; D not certain. V lost 6 bases and J 7 bases, leaving 15 bases between the germline ends. The CDR3 extends over 13 amino acids. The CDR3 sequence: CASRPGVEVEAFF. The CDR3 coding sequence is TGTGCCAGCAGGCCTGGGGTAGAGGTTGAAGCTTTCTTT.

For this clonotype: Since a far larger clone is one base different, this is likely a read error. The gene calls are TRBV6-5 and TRBJ1-5; perhaps TRBD1 as D (5 bases). Germline V gene data show CDR1 as MNHEY and CDR2 as SVGAGI. Trimming cost V 11 bases and J 1 base, with 18 bases left between them. The CDR3 totals 15 residues. The CDR3 DNA follows: TGTGCCGCCGGGGGAGCGACATTCAGCAATCAGCCCCAGCATTTT. Protein product: CAAGGATFSNQPQHF.

This clonotype was recorded at least ten times. The chain combines TRBV2 with TRBJ2-2; no firm D call. The CDR3 extends over 13 amino acids. Germline-derived CDR1 and CDR2 are SNHLY and FYNNEI. V was shortened by 3 bases and J by 6 bases, with 8 bases between the two germline ends. The CDR3: CASSDRSPGELFF. The CDR3 nucleotides read TGTGCCAGCAGTGACAGGTCCCCCGGGGAGCTGTTTTTT. Together with reference TRBV2 and TRBJ2-2, the CDR3 gives the full variable domain: EPEVTQTPSHQVTQMGQEVILRCVPISNHLYFYWYRQILGQKVEFLVSFYNNEISEKSEIFDDQFSVERPDGSNFTLKIRSTKLEDSAMYFCASSDRSPGELFFGEGSRLTVL.

Ten or more counts support this clonotype. The V call is TRBV10-3, the J call TRBJ2-7; possibly TRBD1 or TRBD2 for D (5 bases each). The germline V and J ends were trimmed by 3 bases and 7 bases, with 16 bases remaining between them. Germline V gene data show CDR1 as ENHRY and CDR2 as SYGVKD. The CDR3 totals 14 residues. CDR3 loop: CAISEVEGRGEQYF. CDR3 sequence (DNA): TGTGCCATCAGTGAAGTAGAGGGGCGAGGGGAGCAGTACTTC.

This clonotype was counted many times. The rearrangement joins TRBV5-6 to TRBJ2-3; TRBD2 aligns across 7 bases. There are 16 residues in the CDR3. The germline V gene encodes CDR1 SGHDT and CDR2 YYEEEE. Unmatched junction bases numbered 8, after V lost 2 bases and J lost 2 bases. For the CDR3, the DNA is TGTGCCAGCAGCTTAGGCCCGAGCGGGATCACAGATACGCAGTATTTT. This encodes CASSLGPSGITDTQYF.

The chain carries TRBV2 and TRBJ2-4; D may be TRBD1 (5 bases). There are 13 residues in the CDR3. Germline assignment: CDR1 SNHLY and CDR2 FYNNEI. V was clipped by 4 bases and J by 10 bases, with 14 bases between them. DNA for the CDR3: TGTGCCAGCAGTGGAACCGACAGTAGGATTCAGTACTTC. It is translated as CASSGTDSRIQYF.

This clonotype is judged medium-sized. CDR3 nucleotides: TGTGCCAGCAGCGACAGACTAGCGGGTGGGTCCTACAATGAGCAGTTCTTC. Its protein product is CASSDRLAGGSYNEQFF. V is TRBV7-3 and J is TRBJ2-1, with 10 bases that match TRBD2. Germline-derived CDR1 and CDR2 are SGHTA and FQGTGA. The CDR3 contains 17 residues. Trimming took 5 bases from V and 1 from J; bases not matched to a gene: 8. The whole variable domain, remainder taken from reference TRBV7-3 and TRBJ2-1, is GAGVSQTPSNKVTEKGKYVELRCDPISGHTALYWYRQSLGQGPEFLIYFQGTGAADDSGLPNDRFFAVRPEGSVSTLKIQRTERGDSAVYLCASSDRLAGGSYNEQFFGPGTRLTVL.

This chain uses TRBV28 with TRBJ2-3, with D perhaps TRBD2 (8 bases). V lost 3 bases and J 5 bases, leaving 39 bases between the germline ends. Per germline, CDR1 MDHEN and CDR2 SYDVKM. CDR3 length: 23 residues. The CDR3 here is CASSFPDSGTDNTGEREKDTQYF. CDR3 nucleotide sequence: TGTGCCAGCAGTTTCCCCGACTCCGGGACAGATAACACCGGGGAGCGGGAGAAAGATACGCAGTATTTT.